This is a list of T cell receptor beta chains from one sample in a study of OX40 agonist ivuxolimab in advanced cancers. Profiled with immunoSEQ multiplex PCR; TCRdb holds only in-frame clones, not every one. The sample lists some 81,000 clones; around 87% were seen once. Specimen: CD4+ or CD8+ T cells sorted from blood, collected in a trial of the OX40 agonist ivuxolimab. All receptors come from an adult with an advanced solid tumor such as melanoma, head and neck, liver or kidney cancer. Both conserved end residues are trimmed from each CDR3. Not every row has a clone size; where given, it reads once, few, many or a size class.

12	TRBV19	.	TRBJ2-1	ATGWGDRGNEQF
14	TRBV6-5	.	TRBJ2-7	ASSYSTGQGTYEQY
14	TRBV4-1	.	TRBJ1-6	ASSQGVVAYNSPLH
15	TRBV5-4	.	TRBJ2-1	ASSLPHGGGTYNEQF
13	TRBV15	once	TRBJ2-5	ATSSGGGSGGTQY
10	TRBV18	.	TRBJ1-1	ASSPPNTEAF
9	TRBV6-1	.	TRBJ1-2	ASRRPYGYT
15	TRBV5-5	.	TRBJ1-2	ASSSEKSYTDNYGYT
13	TRBV9	.	TRBJ1-2	ASSVEGQKWGGYT
13	TRBV5-5	.	TRBJ1-2	ASSPQEGLDYGYT
14	TRBV5-4	.	TRBJ1-6	ASSLADRAVDSPLH
13	TRBV5-5	.	TRBJ2-7	ASRLRAGALEEQY
10	TRBV2	.	TRBJ2-7	ASSVMTYEQY
13	TRBV9	.	TRBJ2-3	ASSVRGTSTDTQY
15	TRBV7-2	.	TRBJ1-3	ASSLVASTSTGNTIY
10	TRBV11-3	.	TRBJ2-5	ASSPGDETQY
14	TRBV7-3	.	TRBJ2-7	ASSLFPGALIGEQY
12	TRBV28	.	TRBJ1-2	ASGSLDRGVGYT
12	TRBV5-4	.	TRBJ2-3	ASRGTAGTDTQY
12	TRBV19	.	TRBJ2-7	ASRLTGGSYEQY